This is a list of T cell receptor beta chains from one sample in a study of tumor and adjacent non-tumor tissue in lung cancer. In TCRdb, the multiplex PCR reads were re-called with MiXCR into one record per CDR3 protein. This table holds 80,000 or so distinct CDR3 sequences, around 80% found once. Sequencing was performed on distant non-tumor lung tissue. The receptors here all came from a man between 60 and 75 years old with non-small cell lung cancer. The CDR3 runs from the conserved cysteine through the conserved F or W. The order of the fields is CDR3 protein, CDR3 DNA, D gene, J gene, V gene, clone size. A D gene is named only where the DNA matches it firmly. Size is stated for part of the rows, as once, few or many counts, or as a class when the clone is expanded.

CDR3 protein: CASSLVGGREGNQTDTQYF; CDR3 DNA: TGTGCCAGCAGCTTAGTTGGGGGGCGCGAGGGCAATCAGACAGATACGCAGTATTTT; D gene: .; J gene: TRBJ2-3; V gene: TRBV11-2; clone size: once
CDR3 protein: CASRHPRGEGEKNTEVVF; CDR3 DNA: TGCGCCAGCAGGCACCCCAGGGGGGAGGGAGAAAAGAACACTGAAGTTGTCTTT; D gene: TRBD1; J gene: TRBJ1-1; V gene: TRBV4-1; clone size: .
CDR3 protein: CASSLALNRATNEQYF; CDR3 DNA: TGCGCCAGCAGCTTGGCCTTGAACAGGGCCACCAACGAGCAGTACTTC; D gene: .; J gene: TRBJ2-7; V gene: TRBV5-1; clone size: .
CDR3 protein: CASRMGSGGAETQYF; CDR3 DNA: TGTGCCAGCAGGATGGGGAGCGGGGGGGCAGAGACCCAGTACTTC; D gene: TRBD2; J gene: TRBJ2-5; V gene: TRBV6-5; clone size: many
CDR3 protein: CSAGLDRGPQYF; CDR3 DNA: TGCAGTGCAGGCCTCGATCGGGGGCCGCAGTACTTC; D gene: .; J gene: TRBJ2-7; V gene: TRBV20-1; clone size: .
CDR3 protein: CASSYNGQASQSQHF; CDR3 DNA: TGTGCCAGCAGTTACAATGGACAGGCTAGTCAGTCCCAGCATTTT; D gene: TRBD1; J gene: TRBJ1-5; V gene: TRBV6-5; clone size: .
CDR3 protein: CASRLNGGPYEHYF; CDR3 DNA: TGTGCCAGCAGATTGAACGGGGGACCCTACGAGCATTACTTC; D gene: .; J gene: TRBJ2-7; V gene: TRBV5-4; clone size: .
CDR3 protein: CASRRDPLNKETQYF; CDR3 DNA: TGTGCCAGCAGACGGGATCCCCTAAACAAGGAGACCCAGTACTTC; D gene: .; J gene: TRBJ2-5; V gene: TRBV12-3/TRBV12-4; clone size: once
CDR3 protein: CNAREGMGGYTEELFF; CDR3 DNA: TGCAATGCTAGAGAGGGGATGGGTGGGTACACCGAGGAGCTGTTTTTT; D gene: .; J gene: TRBJ2-2; V gene: TRBV20-1; clone size: .
CDR3 protein: CSGIRDMGNNEQFF; CDR3 DNA: TGCAGTGGTATCCGGGACATGGGAAATAATGAGCAGTTCTTC; D gene: .; J gene: TRBJ2-1; V gene: TRBV20-1; clone size: .
CDR3 protein: CASSQVTLALEQFF; CDR3 DNA: TGCGCCAGCAGCCAAGTCACGCTAGCACTTGAGCAGTTCTTC; D gene: .; J gene: TRBJ2-1; V gene: TRBV4-1; clone size: .
CDR3 protein: CASSQDYRKEKLFF; CDR3 DNA: TGTGCCAGCAGCCAGGACTATAGAAAGGAAAAACTGTTTTTT; D gene: .; J gene: TRBJ1-4; V gene: TRBV7-8; clone size: .
CDR3 protein: CRSGHSNTEAFF; CDR3 DNA: TGCAGGTCGGGACATTCGAACACTGAGGCTTTCTTT; D gene: .; J gene: TRBJ1-1; V gene: TRBV20-1; clone size: .
CDR3 protein: CASDTQGRNTGAFF; CDR3 DNA: TGTGCCAGCGACACACAGGGACGAAACACTGGAGCTTTCTTT; D gene: .; J gene: TRBJ1-1; V gene: TRBV11-3; clone size: once
CDR3 protein: CASRPSGATGTEAFF; CDR3 DNA: TGTGCCAGCAGACCATCGGGGGCGACGGGGACTGAAGCTTTCTTT; D gene: .; J gene: TRBJ1-1; V gene: TRBV5-4; clone size: .
CDR3 protein: CASSLGRDTGELFF; CDR3 DNA: TGTGCCAGCAGTCTTGGTAGGGACACCGGGGAGCTGTTTTTT; D gene: .; J gene: TRBJ2-2; V gene: TRBV11-2; clone size: few
CDR3 protein: CASSSHGGQTVAFF; CDR3 DNA: TGTGCCAGCAGCTCACACGGAGGGCAGACTGTAGCTTTCTTT; D gene: .; J gene: TRBJ1-1; V gene: TRBV11-3; clone size: once
CDR3 protein: CASSTPRVSDSEQFF; CDR3 DNA: TGTGCCAGCAGCACCCCCAGGGTTTCCGACAGTGAGCAGTTCTTC; D gene: .; J gene: TRBJ2-1; V gene: TRBV5-4; clone size: few
CDR3 protein: CAISAGRQGRGETEAFF; CDR3 DNA: TGTGCCATCAGCGCCGGTCGACAGGGACGAGGCGAGACTGAAGCTTTCTTC; D gene: TRBD1; J gene: TRBJ1-1; V gene: TRBV5-4; clone size: once
CDR3 protein: CASSQESGVFSGETQYF; CDR3 DNA: TGCGCCAGTAGCCAAGAATCTGGGGTCTTCTCGGGAGAGACCCAGTACTTC; D gene: .; J gene: TRBJ2-5; V gene: TRBV4-3; clone size: .
CDR3 protein: CASSLISGGANTRELFF; CDR3 DNA: TGTGCCAGCAGCCTGATTAGCGGGGGGGCTAACACCAGGGAGCTGTTTTTT; D gene: TRBD2; J gene: TRBJ2-2; V gene: TRBV11-1; clone size: .
CDR3 protein: CVSTWTSGDTDTQYF; CDR3 DNA: TGTGTCAGCACATGGACTAGCGGGGACACAGATACGCAGTATTTT; D gene: TRBD2; J gene: TRBJ2-3; V gene: TRBV12-3/TRBV12-4; clone size: .
CDR3 protein: CASNLLTGTEAFF; CDR3 DNA: TGTGCCAGCAATTTACTAACGGGGACTGAAGCTTTCTTT; D gene: .; J gene: TRBJ1-1; V gene: TRBV28; clone size: .
CDR3 protein: CASSSRFGPYEQYF; CDR3 DNA: TGCGCCAGCAGCTCAAGATTTGGGCCCTACGAGCAGTACTTC; D gene: .; J gene: TRBJ2-7; V gene: TRBV5-1; clone size: many
CDR3 protein: CASSPSGPSYEQYF; CDR3 DNA: TGTGCTAGCAGCCCTAGCGGGCCTTCCTACGAGCAGTACTTC; D gene: TRBD2; J gene: TRBJ2-7; V gene: TRBV12-3/TRBV12-4; clone size: .
CDR3 protein: CASSQAVTGKYEQYF; CDR3 DNA: TGCGCCAGCAGCCAGGCCGTGACAGGGAAGTACGAACAGTACTTC; D gene: TRBD1; J gene: TRBJ2-7; V gene: TRBV4-1; clone size: .
CDR3 protein: CNVGQGTHEQYF; CDR3 DNA: TGCAATGTTGGACAGGGGACCCACGAGCAGTACTTC; D gene: TRBD1; J gene: TRBJ2-7; V gene: TRBV29-1; clone size: .
CDR3 protein: CASSLDRGHEQYF; CDR3 DNA: TGTGCCAGCAGCCTGGACAGGGGTCACGAGCAATACTTC; D gene: TRBD1; J gene: TRBJ2-7; V gene: TRBV7-9; clone size: .
CDR3 protein: CASSLTGASSRTNVLTF; CDR3 DNA: TGTGCCAGCAGTTTAACGGGGGCCAGCTCTAGGACCAACGTCCTGACTTTC; D gene: .; J gene: TRBJ2-6; V gene: TRBV6-5; clone size: .
CDR3 protein: CASTRSLGGTDTQYF; CDR3 DNA: TGTGCCAGCACCCGAAGTCTTGGTGGCACAGATACACAGTATTTT; D gene: .; J gene: TRBJ2-3; V gene: TRBV6-1; clone size: .
CDR3 protein: CANSLDPGARMGETQYF; CDR3 DNA: TGTGCCAACAGCTTAGATCCTGGCGCGAGGATGGGAGAGACCCAGTACTTC; D gene: .; J gene: TRBJ2-5; V gene: TRBV11-3; clone size: .
CDR3 protein: CASSGTRPQHF; CDR3 DNA: TGTGCCAGCAGTGGAACGAGGCCCCAGCATTTT; D gene: .; J gene: TRBJ1-5; V gene: TRBV28; clone size: .
CDR3 protein: CASTTRTWANEQYF; CDR3 DNA: TGTGCCAGCACGACCCGGACATGGGCTAACGAGCAGTACTTC; D gene: .; J gene: TRBJ2-7; V gene: TRBV12-3/TRBV12-4; clone size: .
CDR3 protein: CASSSRRAGGHRAGELFF; CDR3 DNA: TGTGCCAGCAGCTCCCGGAGAGCGGGAGGACACAGAGCAGGGGAGCTGTTTTTT; D gene: TRBD2; J gene: TRBJ2-2; V gene: TRBV11-2; clone size: .
CDR3 protein: CASSFSGAVTRELFF; CDR3 DNA: TGTGCCAGCAGTTTCAGCGGGGCCGTGACCAGGGAGCTGTTTTTT; D gene: TRBD2; J gene: TRBJ2-2; V gene: TRBV11-2; clone size: .
CDR3 protein: CAISLSGSTNEQFF; CDR3 DNA: TGTGCCATAAGCTTGAGCGGGAGTACCAATGAGCAGTTCTTC; D gene: TRBD2; J gene: TRBJ2-1; V gene: TRBV11-3; clone size: .
CDR3 protein: CSPVKESTEAFF; CDR3 DNA: TGCAGTCCCGTAAAGGAGAGCACTGAAGCTTTCTTT; D gene: .; J gene: TRBJ1-1; V gene: TRBV20-1; clone size: .
CDR3 protein: CSVAAFVEAQYF; CDR3 DNA: TGCAGCGTCGCCGCCTTTGTTGAGGCCCAATACTTC; D gene: .; J gene: TRBJ2-5; V gene: TRBV29-1; clone size: .
CDR3 protein: CASSVTEGAITDTQYF; CDR3 DNA: TGCGCCAGCAGCGTGACGGAGGGAGCCATTACAGATACGCAGTATTTT; D gene: .; J gene: TRBJ2-3; V gene: TRBV5-1; clone size: once
CDR3 protein: CANSQTPGGYGYTF; CDR3 DNA: TGTGCCAACAGCCAGACCCCCGGAGGTTATGGCTACACATTC; D gene: .; J gene: TRBJ1-2; V gene: TRBV6-5; clone size: .
CDR3 protein: CTSSFPTRNTEAFF; CDR3 DNA: TGTACCAGTAGCTTCCCAACCAGGAACACTGAAGCTTTCTTT; D gene: .; J gene: TRBJ1-1; V gene: TRBV5-5; clone size: .
CDR3 protein: CASSYGGSTDTQYF; CDR3 DNA: TGTGCCAGCAGCTACGGAGGGAGCACAGATACACAGTATTTT; D gene: .; J gene: TRBJ2-3; V gene: TRBV11-3; clone size: .
CDR3 protein: CVISEPGTEAFF; CDR3 DNA: TGTGTCATCAGTGAGCCGGGAACTGAAGCTTTCTTT; D gene: .; J gene: TRBJ1-1; V gene: TRBV10-3; clone size: .
CDR3 protein: CASSQNDGSSYNSPLHF; CDR3 DNA: TGTGCCAGCAGCCAAAACGACGGAAGCTCCTATAATTCACCCCTCCACTTT; D gene: .; J gene: TRBJ1-6; V gene: TRBV13; clone size: many
CDR3 protein: CARSGDRDYGYTF; CDR3 DNA: TGTGCCCGCAGTGGGGACAGAGACTATGGCTACACCTTC; D gene: TRBD1; J gene: TRBJ1-2; V gene: TRBV25-1; clone size: .
CDR3 protein: CASSSPWGSTDTQYF; CDR3 DNA: TGTGCCAGTAGCTCCCCTTGGGGTAGCACAGATACGCAGTATTTT; D gene: .; J gene: TRBJ2-3; V gene: TRBV7-2; clone size: .
CDR3 protein: CSVRTQGDQPQQF; CDR3 DNA: TGCAGTGTTAGAACACAGGGGGACCAGCCCCAGCAATTT; D gene: TRBD1; J gene: TRBJ1-5; V gene: TRBV20-1; clone size: .
CDR3 protein: CSARVWGGQCEQFF; CDR3 DNA: TGCAGTGCTAGAGTTTGGGGGGGGCAGTGTGAGCAGTTCTTC; D gene: .; J gene: TRBJ2-1; V gene: TRBV20-1; clone size: once
CDR3 protein: CASRLAGAGDTQYF; CDR3 DNA: TGTGCCAGCCGACTAGCGGGAGCAGGTGATACGCAGTATTTT; D gene: TRBD2; J gene: TRBJ2-3; V gene: TRBV7-2; clone size: .